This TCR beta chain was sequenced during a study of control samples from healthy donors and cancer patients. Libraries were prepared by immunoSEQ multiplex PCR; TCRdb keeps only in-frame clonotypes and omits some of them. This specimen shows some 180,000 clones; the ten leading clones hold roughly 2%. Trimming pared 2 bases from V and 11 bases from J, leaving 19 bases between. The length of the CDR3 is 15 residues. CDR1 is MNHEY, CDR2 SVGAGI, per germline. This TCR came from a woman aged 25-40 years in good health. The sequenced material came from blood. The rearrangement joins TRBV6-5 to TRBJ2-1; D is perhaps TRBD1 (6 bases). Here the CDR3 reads CASSYSRGLVKKQFF. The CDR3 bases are TGTGCCAGCAGTTACAGCAGGGGATTAGTCAAAAAGCAGTTCTTC.